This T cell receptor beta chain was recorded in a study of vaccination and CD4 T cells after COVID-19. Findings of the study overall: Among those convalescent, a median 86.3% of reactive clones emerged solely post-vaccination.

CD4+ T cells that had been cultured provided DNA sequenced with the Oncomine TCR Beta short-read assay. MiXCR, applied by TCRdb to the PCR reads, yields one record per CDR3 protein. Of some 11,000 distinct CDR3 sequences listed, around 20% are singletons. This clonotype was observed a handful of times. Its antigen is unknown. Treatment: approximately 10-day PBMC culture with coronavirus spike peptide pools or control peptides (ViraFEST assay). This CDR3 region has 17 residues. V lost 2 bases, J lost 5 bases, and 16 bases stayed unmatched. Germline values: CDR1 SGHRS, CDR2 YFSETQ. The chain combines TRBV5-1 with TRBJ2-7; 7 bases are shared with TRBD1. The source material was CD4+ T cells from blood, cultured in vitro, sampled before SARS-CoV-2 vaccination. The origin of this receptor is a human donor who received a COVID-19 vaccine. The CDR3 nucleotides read TGCGCCAGCAGCTTACTGACAGGGTCAAGGACCGTTCACGAGCAGTACTTC. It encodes CASSLLTGSRTVHEQYF.